Each of the 14 T cell receptor beta chains below was sequenced from the same sample in a study of OX40 agonist ivuxolimab in advanced cancers. Sequencing used immunoSEQ multiplex PCR; TCRdb keeps in-frame clones, though not all of them. The sample shows tens of thousands of clones, 84% of them seen only once. The specimen comprised CD4+ or CD8+ T cells sorted from blood, sampled in a trial of the OX40 agonist ivuxolimab. These receptors all come from an adult with an advanced solid tumor such as melanoma, head and neck, liver or kidney cancer.

This chain uses TRBV15 with TRBJ2-3, with D possibly TRBD1 on 5 matching bases. The CDR3 runs to 13 residues. Trimming took 5 bases from V and 4 from J, leaving 10 bases between them. Per germline, CDR1 LNHNV and CDR2 YYDKDF (reference sequence). The CDR3 DNA follows: TGTGCCACCAGCGGCCAGGGTCCAGATACGCAGTATTTT. It yields the protein CATSGQGPDTQYF.

The V and J genes are TRBV9 and TRBJ1-2; D call uncertain. Per the germline V gene, CDR1 is SGDLS and CDR2 is YYNGEE. Trimming removed 0 bases at V and 9 bases at J, with 12 bases between. There are 13 residues in the CDR3. CDR3 amino acids: CASSVGGVSRYTF. The DNA for the CDR3 is TGTGCCAGCAGCGTAGGCGGGGTTAGTCGCTACACCTTC.

Only one count was recorded for this clone. The chain recombines TRBV28 with TRBJ2-2; tentatively, D is TRBD1 (8 bases). The CDR3 sequence is 14 residues long. Trimming shortened V by 8 bases and J by 5 bases, and 15 bases separated the two germline ends. The germline V gene encodes CDR1 MDHEN and CDR2 SYDVKM. CDR3 bases: TGTGCCAGCCACAGGGGGGGCGGGACCGGGGAGCTGTTTTTT. This codes for CASHRGGGTGELFF.

The rearrangement links TRBV2 to TRBJ1-2, with D maybe TRBD1 (6 bases). This CDR3 contains 17 residues. Trimming took off 6 bases at V and 0 bases at J, with 20 bases between the two ends. Germline V CDR1 and CDR2: SNHLY, FYNNEI. The CDR3 region has the DNA TGTGCCAGCAGCGAGACCTCAGCAAGACAGGCTAACTATGGCTACACCTTC. Translating gives CASSETSARQANYGYTF.

This clone is a singleton in its sample. The rearrangement uses TRBV6-6 and TRBJ1-1; a possible D gene is TRBD1 (5 bases). V was pared by 7 bases and J by 1 base, with 16 bases between. Germline CDR1 and CDR2: MNHNY and SVGAGI (reference sequence). The CDR3 runs 15 residues. This CDR3 reads CASTEPRDGNTEAFF. CDR3 nucleotides: TGTGCCAGCACCGAACCACGGGACGGGAACACTGAAGCTTTCTTT.

The chain links TRBV11-1 to TRBJ2-5; D might be TRBD1 or TRBD2, each matching 6 bases. V was clipped by 4 bases and J by 5 bases, with 17 bases between them. The germline V gene encodes CDR1 SGHAT and CDR2 FQDESV (reference sequence). CDR3 size: 15 residues. Here the CDR3 DNA reads TGTGCCAGCAGCTGGAGGGACATAGCGTGGGAGACCCAGTACTTC. This sequence encodes CASSWRDIAWETQYF. Full variable domain (rest looked up from reference TRBV11-1 and TRBJ2-5): EAEVAQSPRYKITEKSQAVAFWCDPISGHATLYWYRQILGQGPELLVQFQDESVVDDSQLPKDRFSAERLKGVDSTLKIQPAELGDSAMYLCASSWRDIAWETQYFGPGTRLLVL.

The chain joins TRBV7-2 to TRBJ2-3, with D possibly matching TRBD1 (6 bases). Trimming cost V 5 bases and J 3 bases, with 18 bases left between them. The CDR3 has 16 amino acids. Per the germline V gene, CDR1 is SGHTA and CDR2 is FQGNSA. The CDR3 reads CASSPQGRGLTDTQYF. CDR3 nucleotides: TGTGCCAGCAGCCCCCAAGGCAGGGGATTAACAGATACGCAGTATTTT.

The CDR3 here is CASSLMPGQAETEAFF. The CDR3 DNA follows: TGCGCCAGCAGCCTGATGCCGGGACAGGCGGAGACTGAAGCTTTCTTT. V gene TRBV4-1 combines with J gene TRBJ1-1; 8 bases fit TRBD1. From germline, CDR1 is MGHRA and CDR2 YSYEKL. V was clipped by 4 bases and J by 5 bases; unmatched bases: 12. The CDR3 totals 16 residues.

Sample share makes this clone medium-sized. The gene calls are TRBV30 and TRBJ2-7; no clear D gene. Looked up from germline, CDR1 is GTSNPN and CDR2 is SVGIG (reference sequence). CDR3 length: 13 amino acids. The V gene lost 3 bases and the J gene lost 0 bases, with 9 bases spanning the gap. In nucleotides, the CDR3 is TGTGCCTGGAGATGGGCAGACTCCTACGAGCAGTACTTC. Residues: CAWRWADSYEQYF.

This chain joins TRBV5-4 and TRBJ2-1; 7 bases map to TRBD2. The junction had 11 bases not matched to a gene; V was cut back by 4 bases and J by 4 bases. The CDR3 loop spans 16 amino acids. CDR1 and CDR2 from the germline V gene are SGHNT and YYREEE (reference sequence). The CDR3 loop is CASSQTGGGAYNEQFF. Written as DNA, the CDR3 is TGTGCCAGCAGCCAAACAGGCGGGGGAGCTTACAATGAGCAGTTCTTC.

CDR3 in DNA: TGCAGCGTTGAAGATTGGGCGGAGGATACGCAGTATTTT. It specifies CSVEDWAEDTQYF. The chain joins TRBV29-1 to TRBJ2-3, with D unresolved. This CDR3 has 13 amino acids. The V gene lost 0 bases and the J gene lost 6 bases, with 10 bases spanning the gap. CDR1 is SQVTM, CDR2 ANQGSEA, per germline.

The chain employs TRBV7-2 and TRBJ2-7, with D perhaps TRBD1 or TRBD2 (6 bases each). The CDR3 contains 15 residues. Trimming stripped 5 bases from V and 5 bases from J, with 19 bases between. The germline CDR1 and CDR2 sequences are SGHTA and FQGNSA. This chain's CDR3 is CASSRRGTRLDEQYF. CDR3 sequence (DNA): TGTGCCAGCAGCCGAAGGGGGACTCGCTTAGACGAGCAGTACTTC.

The rearrangement uses TRBV7-8 and TRBJ1-2; D is uncertain. The V gene's germline CDR1 is SGHVS and CDR2 FQNEAQ. The CDR3 spans 12 residues. V lost 5 bases and J 3 bases, leaving 7 bases between the germline ends. The CDR3 is CASSDFDYGYTF. The CDR3, as DNA: TGTGCCAGCAGCGACTTCGACTATGGCTACACCTTC.

The chain recombines TRBV5-5 with TRBJ1-1; TRBD1 matches 7 bases. CDR3 size: 14 residues. Germline CDR1 is SGHKS and CDR2 is YYEKEE (reference sequence). Unmatched junction bases numbered 4, after V lost 4 bases and J lost 1 base. The CDR3 bases are TGTGCCAGCAGCACAGGGGTGGGGAACACTGAAGCTTTCTTT. Translation: CASSTGVGNTEAFF.